This note documents a single T cell receptor beta chain sequence. As for time point: newly diagnosed GD, antithyroid drugs for less than 3 months. Isolated PBMC RNA provided the starting material for the TCR library. This specimen comes from a study of regulatory T cells in long-lasting Graves disease. iRepertoire HTBI primers and Arm-PCR of CDR3 regions built TCR beta libraries. TCRdb processed the multiplex PCR reads anew with MiXCR; each CDR3 protein has one entry. Of hundreds of thousands of distinct CDR3 sequences detected, over 15% appear once; the ten largest clones hold roughly a tenth. CDR1 is LNHDA, CDR2 SQIVND, per germline (reference sequence). With 3 bases clipped from V and 2 bases from J, the junction kept 1 base outside the gene matches. The CDR3 has 14 amino acids. This same sample was also taken into another study, of T cells in Graves' hyperthyroidism and ophthalmopathy. From that paper: The hyperthyroidism patients had all been newly diagnosed, and their disease duration was under 2 months. Their ages ranged from 18 to 65 years.

Material: peripheral blood mononuclear cells (PBMCs), obtained at new diagnosis, from a patient treated with antithyroid drugs. The V gene is TRBV19, the J gene TRBJ2-1; 7 bases agree with TRBD2. The clonotype originates from a woman aged 30 to 39 with Graves disease. For the CDR3, the DNA is TGTGCCAGTAGTATGAGCGGGACCTACAATGAGCAGTTCTTC. The encoded protein is CASSMSGTYNEQFF.